Following are 29 T cell receptor beta chains from one sample sequenced in a study of blood T cells in healthy people across ages. The authors ran a second PCR of about 6 to 11 cycles using a sample-barcoded 5' primer and a J-beta primer mix. TCRdb used MiXCR to reprocess the 5' RACE reads, holding one entry per CDR3 protein. The table lists about 1.1 million distinct CDR3 sequences, less than 45% of them singletons, with about an eighth in the top ten. The specimen was blood. These receptors all stem from a man aged 18 to 29 in good health.

The chain has TRBV30 and TRBJ2-4, with no clear D. CDR3 length: 13 residues. Germline CDR1 is GTSNPN and CDR2 is SVGIG (reference sequence). V was shortened by 3 bases and J by 2 bases, with 8 bases between the two germline ends. CDR3 sequence (DNA): TGTGCCTGGAGGGCCGGACCCAAAAACATTCAGTACTTC. Translation gives CAWRAGPKNIQYF.

This clonotype was detected only a few times. The J gene is TRBJ1-1, the V gene TRBV6-1; D ambiguous. The V end lost 2 bases, the J end lost 0 bases, and 7 bases lay between the germline ends. This CDR3 spans 14 amino acids. The germline V gene has CDR1 MNHNS and CDR2 SASEGT. In DNA, the CDR3 is TGTGCCAGCAGTGAACGGGGTCTGAACACTGAAGCTTTCTTT. It codes for CASSERGLNTEAFF.

This clonotype was detected a few times. J is TRBJ2-5 and V is TRBV29-1, with D perhaps matching TRBD1 or TRBD2 (5 bases each). The CDR3 covers 14 residues. V lost 2 bases, J lost 4 bases, and 14 bases lay in between. CDR1 is SQVTM and CDR2 is ANQGSEA in the germline V gene. The CDR3 here is CSVEKYTGGETQYF. The CDR3 bases are TGCAGCGTTGAAAAGTATACAGGAGGAGAGACCCAGTACTTC. The full variable domain, in which reference TRBV29-1 and TRBJ2-5 provide the parts outside the CDR3, is SAVISQKPSRDICQRGTSLTIQCQVDSQVTMMFWYRQQPGQSLTLIATANQGSEATYESGFVIDKFPISRPNLTFSTLTVSNMSPEDSSIYLCSVEKYTGGETQYFGPGTRLLVL.

The rearrangement joins TRBV4-1 to TRBJ1-5, with D possibly matching TRBD1 (5 bases). V lost 0 bases, J lost 4 bases, and 16 bases lay in between. CDR1 is MGHRA and CDR2 is YSYEKL in the germline V gene. The CDR3 contains 17 residues. CDR3 nucleotide sequence: TGCGCCAGCAGCCAAGACCGCTCCGGGACGACAAATCAGCCCCAGCATTTT. This sequence encodes CASSQDRSGTTNQPQHF.

This clonotype was counted only a few times. The chain is built from TRBV6-4 and TRBJ1-2; the D gene is possibly TRBD1 (5 bases). The CDR3 is 13 amino acids. The germline V gene has CDR1 MRHNA and CDR2 SNTAGT. V was pared by 6 bases and J by 6 bases, with 14 bases between. The CDR3, as DNA: TGTGCCAGCAGGGAATCAGGGTACCATGGCTACACCTTC. Translation gives CASRESGYHGYTF.

Concerning this clonotype: Since a much larger clone is just one base distant, this may be a read error. V usage is TRBV7-8 and J usage is TRBJ2-1, with D tentatively TRBD2 (6 bases). The germline V gene encodes CDR1 SGHVS and CDR2 FQNEAQ. Between the trimmed V and J ends, which lost 1 base and 8 bases, there was a span of 18 bases. The CDR3 runs to 16 residues. CDR3 sequence reads: CASSLVGLGSYDEQFF. The CDR3 DNA reads TGTGCCAGCAGCTTAGTAGGCCTCGGGAGTTACGATGAGCAGTTCTTC.

CDR3 residues: CASSVGGGLGSPLHF. The CDR3, as DNA: TGTGCCAGCAGCGTAGGTGGAGGGCTCGGTTCACCCCTCCACTTT. The V and J genes are TRBV9 and TRBJ1-6; D unclear. This CDR3 has 15 residues. The germline gives CDR1 SGDLS, CDR2 YYNGEE. Trimming pared 0 bases from V and 9 bases from J, leaving 13 bases between.

The CDR3 sequence: CASSLAGTDYIQETQYF. The CDR3 DNA reads TGTGCCAGCAGCTTGGCCGGGACAGATTATATTCAAGAGACCCAGTACTTC. The rearrangement uses TRBV5-6 and TRBJ2-5, with TRBD1 matching 7 bases. Germline CDR1 reads SGHDT; CDR2 reads YYEEEE. With V trimmed by 0 bases and J by 2 bases, 10 bases remained unmatched. There are 17 residues in the CDR3. The full variable domain, completed using reference TRBV5-6 and TRBJ2-5, is DAGVTQSPTHLIKTRGQQVTLRCSPKSGHDTVSWYQQALGQGPQFIFQYYEEEERQRGNFPDRFSGHQFPNYSSELNVNALLLGDSALYLCASSLAGTDYIQETQYFGPGTRLLVL.

This clonotype was counted a few times. V is TRBV5-1 and J is TRBJ2-7; no clear D. V gave up 4 bases and J gave up 2 bases, with 13 bases separating them. The CDR3 contains 14 residues. Germline V gene lookup returns CDR1 SGHRS and CDR2 YFSETQ. The CDR3 DNA is TGCGCCAGCAGCGTGGGTCCGGAGACCTACGAGCAGTACTTC. It encodes CASSVGPETYEQYF.

There are a few counts of this clonotype. The chain couples TRBV10-3 to TRBJ1-5; TRBD1 aligns across 10 bases. Germline lookup yields CDR1 ENHRY and CDR2 SYGVKD. There are 16 residues in the CDR3. The J segment lost 3 bases and the V segment lost 0 bases, leaving 2 bases of the junction unmatched. The DNA for the CDR3 is TGTGCCATCAGTGAGTCGGGACAGGGGATCAATCAGCCCCAGCATTTT. As protein: CAISESGQGINQPQHF.

V gene TRBV9 combines with J gene TRBJ2-2, with D maybe TRBD2 (5 bases). The CDR3 is 15 amino acids. Germline values: CDR1 SGDLS, CDR2 YYNGEE. The germline V and J ends were trimmed by 0 bases and 6 bases, with 12 bases remaining between them. In DNA form, the CDR3 reads TGTGCCAGCAGCGTAGTGGGGAGCATTGCCGGGGAGCTGTTTTTT. Encoded protein: CASSVVGSIAGELFF.

V gene TRBV27 combines with J gene TRBJ2-2; the D gene could be TRBD1 or TRBD2 (5 bases each). The V gene lost 6 bases and the J gene lost 4 bases, with 15 bases spanning the gap. The CDR3 has 15 amino acids. Germline CDR1 reads MNHEY; CDR2 reads SMNVEV (reference sequence). CDR3 residues: CASSHRDLATGELFF. CDR3 nucleotide sequence: TGTGCCAGCAGCCACCGGGACCTTGCCACCGGGGAGCTGTTTTTT.

This clonotype was counted only a few times. The V and J genes are TRBV20-1 and TRBJ2-7, with a possible D match to TRBD1 (6 bases). Germline V gene sequence: CDR1 DFQATT, CDR2 SNEGSKA (reference sequence). The CDR3 has 13 amino acids. Trimming shortened V by 2 bases and J by 1 base, and 9 bases separated the two germline ends. The CDR3 nucleotides are TGCAGTGCTAGACGGGACATGTCCTACGAGCAGTACTTC. It codes for CSARRDMSYEQYF.

The V and J genes are TRBV14 and TRBJ2-3, with D possibly TRBD1 on 6 matching bases. The CDR3 loop spans 17 amino acids. The V gene's germline CDR1 is SGHDN and CDR2 FVKESK. V dropped 0 bases and J dropped 0 bases, with 13 bases sitting between them. The CDR3 loop is CASSQEGRQASTDTQYF. Here the CDR3 DNA reads TGTGCCAGCAGCCAAGAAGGGAGACAGGCTAGCACAGATACGCAGTATTTT. The whole variable domain, filled in from reference TRBV14 and TRBJ2-3, reads EAGVTQFPSHSVIEKGQTVTLRCDPISGHDNLYWYRRVMGKEIKFLLHFVKESKQDESGMPNNRFLAERTGGTYSTLKVQPAELEDSGVYFCASSQEGRQASTDTQYFGPGTRLTVL.

The CDR3 loop reads CSARGRGAEAFF. CDR3 nucleotides: TGCAGTGCTAGAGGTCGGGGGGCTGAAGCTTTCTTT. This chain uses TRBV20-1 with TRBJ1-1; D is possibly TRBD1 (5 bases). This CDR3 contains 12 residues. Trimming shortened V by 1 base and J by 6 bases, and 9 bases separated the two germline ends. Germline CDR1 is DFQATT and CDR2 is SNEGSKA (reference sequence).

This clonotype was recorded a few times. V is TRBV20-1 and J is TRBJ1-1; no reliable D call. The ends were cut back, 3 bases at V and 4 bases at J, with 21 bases in the middle. There are 16 residues in the CDR3. Per the germline V gene, CDR1 is DFQATT and CDR2 is SNEGSKA (reference sequence). This chain's CDR3 is CSASGLLGLTGTEAFF. In nucleotides, the CDR3 is TGCAGTGCTAGTGGACTTTTAGGACTGACCGGCACTGAAGCTTTCTTT.

This CDR3 is CAWKARGGYTF. In DNA, the CDR3 is TGTGCCTGGAAGGCCCGAGGGGGCTACACCTTC. This rearrangement joins TRBV30 to TRBJ1-2; D remains unclear. The CDR3 sequence is 11 residues long. V was pared by 4 bases and J by 8 bases, with 11 bases between. Germline lookup yields CDR1 GTSNPN and CDR2 SVGIG (reference sequence).

This clonotype was recorded a few times. The chain carries TRBV20-1 and TRBJ1-5; no firm D call. CDR1 is DFQATT, CDR2 SNEGSKA, per germline (reference sequence). V lost 0 bases to trimming and J lost 11 bases, with 11 bases between them. This CDR3 contains 12 residues. CDR3 region: CSARDGGPAQHF. In DNA, the CDR3 is TGCAGTGCTAGAGATGGTGGACCCGCCCAGCATTTT.

This clonotype was found a few times. This chain connects TRBV5-6 to TRBJ2-1; 7 bases align to TRBD1. The V and J ends lost 2 bases and 4 bases, in that order; junction bases with no gene match: 9. CDR1 is SGHDT and CDR2 is YYEEEE in the germline V gene. The CDR3 sequence is 16 residues long. DNA of the CDR3: TGTGCCAGCAGCTTTTGGAAGGGGGCCTCTTACAATGAGCAGTTCTTC. Protein sequence: CASSFWKGASYNEQFF. Full variable domain (outside the CDR3, taken from reference TRBV5-6 and TRBJ2-1): DAGVTQSPTHLIKTRGQQVTLRCSPKSGHDTVSWYQQALGQGPQFIFQYYEEEERQRGNFPDRFSGHQFPNYSSELNVNALLLGDSALYLCASSFWKGASYNEQFFGPGTRLTVL.

The CDR3 here is CSAQQGIGSPLHF. The DNA for the CDR3 is TGCAGCGCACAACAGGGGATCGGATCACCCCTCCACTTT. This chain joins TRBV29-1 and TRBJ1-6; 7 nucleotides line up with TRBD1. Germline V gene data show CDR1 as SQVTM and CDR2 as ANQGSEA. This CDR3 is built from 13 residues. The V and J ends lost 7 bases and 10 bases, in that order; junction bases with no gene match: 10.

The chain links TRBV7-2 to TRBJ1-5; perhaps TRBD1 as D (6 bases). The V end was cut by 1 base, the J end by 5 bases, with 12 bases between. This CDR3 region has 15 residues. CDR1 is SGHTA, CDR2 FQGNSA, per germline. DNA of the CDR3: TGTGCCAGCAGCTTAGAAGGGGGGCTCTATCAGCCCCAGCATTTT. Its protein product is CASSLEGGLYQPQHF. Drawing the rest from reference TRBV7-2 and TRBJ1-5, the complete variable domain is GAGVSQSPSNKVTEKGKDVELRCDPISGHTALYWYRQSLGQGLEFLIYFQGNSAPDKSGLPSDRFSAERTGGSVSTLTIQRTQQEDSAVYLCASSLEGGLYQPQHFGDGTRLSIL.

This clonotype was counted between two and nine times. This chain uses TRBV19 with TRBJ2-3; 9 nucleotides agree with TRBD1. Germline CDR1 LNHDA, CDR2 SQIVND (reference sequence). After removal of 6 bases from V and 6 bases from J, the junction contained 10 bases not matched to a gene. This CDR3 spans 15 amino acids. The CDR3 DNA is TGTGCCAGTAGCTCCGGGACAGGGAACAGCGATACGCAGTATTTT. Translation gives CASSSGTGNSDTQYF.

CDR3 protein: CASRNQREAFF. The CDR3, as DNA: TGTGCCAGCAGGAACCAGCGGGAAGCTTTCTTT. The chain carries TRBV7-2 and TRBJ1-1, with D uncertain. Germline assignment: CDR1 SGHTA and CDR2 FQGNSA. The V gene lost 6 bases and the J gene lost 8 bases, with 10 bases spanning the gap. CDR3 length: 11 residues.

In its sample, this clonotype was seen a few times. The V and J genes are TRBV5-5 and TRBJ1-1, with unresolved D. The V and J ends lost 0 bases and 0 bases respectively, with 9 bases between them. Germline-derived CDR1 and CDR2 are SGHKS and YYEKEE (reference sequence). CDR3 size: 15 residues. The DNA for the CDR3 is TGTGCCAGCAGCTTGGAGCACAGTTTGAACACTGAAGCTTTCTTT. Translation gives CASSLEHSLNTEAFF.

About this clonotype: Mismatch with germline at one junction end may stem from a read error. The chain joins TRBV25-1 to TRBJ1-2, with no clear D. From germline, CDR1 is MGHDK and CDR2 SYGVNS. The CDR3 covers 13 residues. In DNA form, the CDR3 reads TGTGCCAGCAGTGCCCCAGCCGGGTATGGTTACACCTTC. This translates into CASSAPAGYGYTF.

The V gene is TRBV10-3, the J gene TRBJ2-1, with TRBD1 as a possible D gene (6 bases). V lost 7 bases and J 3 bases, leaving 10 bases between the germline ends. CDR3 length: 13 amino acids. CDR1 and CDR2 (germline): ENHRY, SYGVKD. CDR3: CAITTTGYNEQFF. CDR3 DNA sequence: TGTGCCATCACCACGACAGGCTACAATGAGCAGTTCTTC.

V and J are TRBV11-2 and TRBJ1-1; a weak D match, TRBD1 (5 bases). In germline, CDR1 is SGHAT, CDR2 FQNNGV. The V end was cut by 5 bases, the J end by 0 bases, with 10 bases between. This CDR3 is 14 amino acids long. The DNA of the CDR3 is TGTGCCAGCAGCCCCCGGGGGGTGAACACTGAAGCTTTCTTT. Protein: CASSPRGVNTEAFF. Complete variable domain (other parts from reference TRBV11-2 and TRBJ1-1): EAGVAQSPRYKIIEKRQSVAFWCNPISGHATLYWYQQILGQGPKLLIQFQNNGVVDDSQLPKDRFSAERLKGVDSTLKIQPAKLEDSAVYLCASSPRGVNTEAFFGQGTRLTVV.

The chain uses TRBV12-3 or TRBV12-4 and TRBJ1-1; no clear D. The CDR3 is made up of 12 amino acids. Between the trimmed V and J ends, which lost 6 bases and 4 bases, there was a span of 9 bases. CDR3 region: CASRGIATEAFF. CDR3 in DNA: TGTGCCAGCAGAGGTATAGCCACTGAAGCTTTCTTT.

The rearrangement joins TRBV3-1 to TRBJ1-1; 8 nucleotides match TRBD1. The CDR3 length is 14 residues. V lost 5 bases to trimming and J lost 0 bases; unmatched junction nucleotides: 2. The germline CDR1 and CDR2 sequences are LGHDT and YNNKEL (reference sequence). The CDR3 region is CASSKTGVNTEAFF. The CDR3 bases are TGTGCCAGCAGCAAGACAGGGGTGAACACTGAAGCTTTCTTT.